This T cell receptor (beta chain) was sequenced in a study of spatial heterogeneity in lung cancer. The wider study: Alpha-chain sequences were consistently detected less often than beta-chain sequences.

The study's findings and limits: Estimation of coverage gave values of 6% to 8% for alpha and 13% for beta chains in tumor T cells. The study found that expanded intratumoral alpha and beta TCR counts tracked tumor mutation counts.

The time point: sample taken at primary tumor resection. Unsorted whole RNA samples from tumor, nontumor lung or frozen PBMC were sequenced. TCRdb independently ran MiXCR on the 5' RACE reads; one entry per CDR3 protein. The data show 10,000 to 15,000 distinct CDR3 sequences, approximately 7% seen once. At least ten counts were recorded for this clonotype. The target antigen is unknown. Trimming took off 6 bases at V and 0 bases at J, with 12 bases between the two ends. This CDR3 comprises 15 residues. CDR1 is MNHEY and CDR2 is SVGEGT in the germline V gene. The sequence was obtained from a female donor with early-stage non-small cell lung cancer. The sample here was lung tumor tissue, taken at surgery. The rearrangement joins TRBV6-2 or TRBV6-3 to TRBJ2-1; D not resolved. The CDR3: CASSLTSRSYNEQFF. The CDR3, as DNA: TGTGCCAGCAGCCTAACTTCCCGCTCCTACAATGAGCAGTTCTTC.